These T cell receptor beta chains were read from a single sample in a study of CD8+CD57+ T cells in acquired aplastic anemia. TCRdb ran MiXCR on the reads and lists one entry per CDR3 protein. The profile shows about 58,000 distinct CDR3 sequences, around 50% of them singletons. The material sequenced was sorted CD4+, CD8+, or CD8+CD57+ T cells (not recorded which) from PBMCs. These TCRs come from a human donor with aplastic anemia. The CDR3 runs from the conserved cysteine through the conserved F or W. Each record gives: J gene, D gene, clone size, V gene, CDR3 protein, CDR3 DNA. The D gene is left open where the match is weak. The size field is filled for only some rows; it gives once, few, many or a size class.

TRBJ2-5	.	many	TRBV20-1	CSASHRPYLYF	TGCAGTGCTTCCCACAGACCGTATCTGTACTTC
TRBJ1-5	.	few	TRBV29-1	CSVATGLNQPQHF	TGCAGCGTTGCGACAGGCCTCAATCAGCCCCAGCATTTT
TRBJ1-4	TRBD1	few	TRBV28	CASSLSTGDPDEKLFF	TGTGCCAGCAGTTTATCAACAGGGGATCCTGATGAAAAACTGTTTTTT
TRBJ2-3	TRBD2	once	TRBV4-3	CASSQGQLAGGGDTQYF	TGCGCCAGCAGCCAAGGTCAATTAGCGGGGGGCGGGGATACGCAGTATTTT
TRBJ1-1	.	once	TRBV2	CASRDLAAFF	TGTGCCAGCAGGGACTTGGCTGCTTTCTTT
TRBJ2-7	.	.	TRBV5-1	CASSSSQVSYDQYF	TGCGCCAGCAGCTCCAGCCAGGTCTCCTACGATCAGTACTTC
TRBJ1-2	.	.	TRBV7-4	CASSLDRGNYGYTF	TGTGCCAGCAGCTTAGACCGGGGCAACTATGGCTACACCTTC
TRBJ2-1	.	.	TRBV11-2	CASSPVWTADNEQFF	TGTGCCAGCAGCCCCGTATGGACAGCGGACAATGAGCAGTTCTTC
TRBJ1-1	.	.	TRBV7-3	CASSRQWNTEAFF	TGTGCCAGCAGCCGACAGTGGAACACTGAAGCTTTCTTT
TRBJ1-5	.	.	TRBV24-1	CATSDRTRNQPQHF	TGTGCCACCAGTGACCGGACACGGAATCAGCCCCAGCATTTT
TRBJ2-7	TRBD2	.	TRBV2	CASSEALRGAGGTYEQYF	TGTGCCAGCAGTGAAGCTCTACGGGGAGCGGGGGGGACCTACGAGCAGTACTTC
TRBJ2-7	.	.	TRBV29-1	CSVVPRDSPSYEQYF	TGCAGCGTCGTGCCGCGGGACAGCCCTTCTTACGAGCAGTACTTC
TRBJ2-1	TRBD2	few	TRBV7-3	CASSLNSGGRNNEQFF	TGTGCCAGCAGCTTGAATAGCGGGGGGCGCAACAATGAGCAGTTCTTC
TRBJ1-2	.	.	TRBV10-1	CASSESNGREDGGYTF	TGCGCCAGCAGTGAGTCGAATGGCAGAGAGGACGGTGGCTACACCTTC
TRBJ2-1	TRBD2	once	TRBV25-1	CASSRGGGGVDEQFF	TGTGCCAGCAGTCGAGGCGGCGGGGGGGTCGATGAGCAGTTCTTC
TRBJ1-2	.	.	TRBV15	CATSRDGATAAGYTF	TGTGCCACCAGCAGAGATGGTGCGACCGCCGCAGGCTACACCTTC
TRBJ1-5	TRBD1	many	TRBV28	CASSYRGWSNQPQHF	TGTGCCAGCAGTTACAGGGGTTGGAGCAATCAGCCCCAGCATTTT
TRBJ2-7	.	.	TRBV7-9	CASSPVLGEQYF	TGTGCCAGCAGCCCGGTTTTGGGCGAGCAGTACTTC
TRBJ2-7	.	.	TRBV5-1	CASSPTGSYEQYF	TGCGCCAGCAGCCCGACCGGGAGTTACGAGCAGTACTTC
TRBJ1-2	.	many	TRBV25-1	CASSEGVETFSF	TGTGCCAGCAGTGAGGGGGTGGAGACTTTTTCCTTC
TRBJ2-3	.	many	TRBV24-1	CATSDFDGAGDTQYF	TGTGCCACCAGTGATTTCGACGGGGCAGGAGATACGCAGTATTTT
TRBJ1-2	TRBD1	many	TRBV12-3/TRBV12-4	CASSPSSGQNYGYTF	TGTGCCAGCAGCCCGAGCTCGGGACAGAACTATGGCTACACCTTC
TRBJ1-5	.	.	TRBV12-3/TRBV12-4	CASKTQAHSNQPQHF	TGTGCCAGCAAGACACAGGCCCATAGCAATCAGCCCCAGCATTTT
TRBJ2-7	.	medium-sized	TRBV29-1	CSVERTAGFVNEQYF	TGCAGCGTTGAAAGGACGGCAGGGTTCGTCAACGAGCAGTACTTC
TRBJ1-1	TRBD1	few	TRBV10-3	CAIGDRVTEAFF	TGTGCCATCGGGGACAGGGTAACTGAAGCTTTCTTT
TRBJ2-7	.	.	TRBV15	CATSKDSLYEQYF	TGTGCCACCAGTAAGGACAGCCTCTACGAGCAGTACTTC
TRBJ1-5	.	.	TRBV19	CASSMGFGRYQPQHF	TGTGCCAGTAGTATGGGGTTTGGGCGTTATCAGCCCCAGCATTTT
TRBJ1-1	.	many	TRBV9	CASSGKDVKNTEAFF	TGTGCCAGCAGCGGGAAAGACGTTAAGAACACTGAAGCTTTCTTT
TRBJ1-3	.	.	TRBV11-2	CASSLAGSGNTIYF	TGTGCCAGCAGCTTAGCGGGCTCTGGAAACACCATATATTTT
TRBJ1-1	.	.	TRBV10-2	CASRGTGGMNTEAFF	TGCGCCAGCAGGGGAACTGGGGGCATGAACACTGAAGCTTTCTTT
TRBJ2-7	.	many	TRBV27	CASSFSAGSYEQYF	TGTGCCAGCAGTTTCTCGGCAGGGAGCTACGAGCAGTACTTC
TRBJ2-5	.	many	TRBV4-2	CASSQVGYEETQYF	TGTGCCAGCAGCCAAGTTGGATACGAAGAGACCCAGTACTTC
TRBJ1-2	.	few	TRBV7-8	CASSLGAYGYTF	TGTGCCAGCAGCTTAGGAGCCTATGGCTACACCTTC
TRBJ1-2	.	many	TRBV27	CASSLGNLYGYTF	TGTGCCAGCAGTTTAGGGAACCTCTATGGCTACACCTTC
TRBJ1-1	.	medium-sized	TRBV2	CASVGREVNTEAFF	TGTGCCAGCGTTGGTCGGGAGGTGAACACTGAAGCTTTCTTT
TRBJ1-2	.	.	TRBV29-1	CSVEVDIEGYGYTF	TGCAGCGTTGAAGTCGATATTGAGGGCTATGGCTACACCTTC
TRBJ1-1	TRBD1	.	TRBV29-1	CSASTGGIEAFF	TGCAGCGCCTCGACAGGGGGCATTGAGGCTTTCTTT
TRBJ2-7	.	.	TRBV19	CASSIRKGPYEQYF	TGTGCCAGTAGTATTAGAAAGGGTCCCTACGAGCAGTACTTC